A single sample gave rise to the 14 T cell receptor beta chains below, sequenced in a study of beta chain features in type 1 diabetes. Expressed TCRB transcripts were sequenced because the entire RNA isolate underwent reverse transcription. Only in-frame clones appear in the TCRdb table, and some are missing; sequencing was by immunoSEQ multiplex PCR. Of 300,000 or so clones detected, approximately 13% appear once; the ten largest clones hold roughly 0.015%. Antigens of these TCRs are unknown. Findings and limits, study-wide: Within each of all four CD4+ subsets, Type 1 diabetes patients had TCRB CDR3s that were moderately but significantly shorter.

Material for sequencing was naive CD4+ T cells from blood. Receptor source: a woman younger than 30 with type 1 diabetes.

The chain carries TRBV5-1 and TRBJ2-1, with 13 nucleotides matching TRBD2. Germline-derived CDR1 and CDR2 are SGHRS and YFSETQ. The CDR3 runs 16 residues. Losses at the gene ends were 4 bases for V and 3 bases for J; bases not matched to a gene: 4. CDR3 DNA: TGCGCCAGCAGCCTAAGGACTAGCGGGGGCTACAATGAGCAGTTCTTC. It translates to CASSLRTSGGYNEQFF.

The V and J genes are TRBV5-1 and TRBJ1-5, with D tentatively TRBD1 (5 bases). CDR1 and CDR2 (germline): SGHRS, YFSETQ. The CDR3 sequence is 13 residues long. Trimming took off 0 bases at V and 7 bases at J, with 8 bases between the two ends. The DNA of the CDR3 is TGCGCCAGCAGCTTGGGTAGGGGACAGCCCCAGCATTTT. Protein product: CASSLGRGQPQHF.

This clone occurred a few times. The V call is TRBV5-1, the J call TRBJ2-5; 7 nucleotides match TRBD1. This CDR3 contains 13 residues. V trimming: 4 bases; J trimming: 1 base; junction bases outside the gene matches: 1. In germline, CDR1 is SGHRS, CDR2 YFSETQ. The CDR3 sequence is CASSAGGQETQYF. CDR3 DNA sequence: TGCGCCAGCAGCGCAGGGGGCCAAGAGACCCAGTACTTC. The variable domain in full, completed from reference TRBV5-1 and TRBJ2-5, reads KAGVTQTPRYLIKTRGQQVTLSCSPISGHRSVSWYQQTPGQGLQFLFEYFSETQRNKGNFPGRFSGRQFSNSRSEMNVSTLELGDSALYLCASSAGGQETQYFGPGTRLLVL.

J is TRBJ1-2 and V is TRBV19; 10 bases are a match to TRBD1. The CDR3 loop spans 15 amino acids. Germline CDR1 LNHDA, CDR2 SQIVND (reference sequence). The trim removed 3 bases at V and 4 bases at J, leaving 5 bases unmatched. The CDR3 sequence: CASSIPDRGSYGYTF. Here the CDR3 DNA reads TGTGCCAGTAGTATTCCGGACAGGGGGAGCTATGGCTACACCTTC.

The CDR3 DNA is TGTGCCAGCAGCCCCAGGGGAGTAGGAGATACGCAGTATTTT. Protein sequence: CASSPRGVGDTQYF. The V and J genes are TRBV5-4 and TRBJ2-3; D perhaps matches TRBD1 (6 bases). CDR1 and CDR2 (germline): SGHNT, YYREEE (reference sequence). This CDR3 is 14 amino acids long. Trimming left V 4 bases short and J 5 bases short, with 14 bases between.

This clone was counted only a few times. The rearrangement joins TRBV19 to TRBJ2-4; TRBD2 might be the D (6 bases). Germline assignment: CDR1 LNHDA and CDR2 SQIVND (reference sequence). CDR3 length: 13 amino acids. V lost 1 base to trimming and J lost 15 bases, with 16 bases between them. DNA for the CDR3: TGTGCCAGTAGTATAGGTGGAGAGCGGGTTGGGTACTTC. Residues: CASSIGGERVGYF.

This clone was counted between two and nine times. The chain recombines TRBV7-2 with TRBJ2-1, with D possibly being TRBD1 (6 bases). Germline CDR1 reads SGHTA; CDR2 reads FQGNSA. The CDR3 has 16 residues. The V and J ends lost 5 bases and 6 bases respectively, with 20 bases between them. CDR3 DNA: TGTGCCAGCAGCCCTAGCCCCTATGGACAGATCAATGAGCAGTTCTTC. The encoded protein is CASSPSPYGQINEQFF. Drawing the rest from reference TRBV7-2 and TRBJ2-1, the complete variable domain is GAGVSQSPSNKVTEKGKDVELRCDPISGHTALYWYRQSLGQGLEFLIYFQGNSAPDKSGLPSDRFSAERTGGSVSTLTIQRTQQEDSAVYLCASSPSPYGQINEQFFGPGTRLTVL.

The gene calls are TRBV5-4 and TRBJ2-3; 7 nucleotides agree with TRBD2. V trimming: 7 bases; J trimming: 1 base; junction bases outside the gene matches: 15. The CDR3 extends over 17 amino acids. In germline, CDR1 is SGHNT, CDR2 YYREEE (reference sequence). The CDR3 loop is CASALGLQGSGTDTQYF. CDR3 DNA sequence: TGTGCCAGCGCCTTGGGACTACAAGGTAGTGGCACAGATACGCAGTATTTT.

V is TRBV10-2 and J is TRBJ2-5; 8 bases are a match to TRBD1. This CDR3 spans 13 amino acids. Germline loops: CDR1 WSHSY, CDR2 SAAADI. The junction had 5 bases not matched to a gene; V was cut back by 6 bases and J by 5 bases. CDR3 nucleotide sequence: TGCGCCAGCAGAGGGACAGGCGGGGAGACCCAGTACTTC. This sequence encodes CASRGTGGETQYF.

The CDR3 loop is CASSRTSGRETQYF. The CDR3 DNA follows: TGTGCCAGCAGCCGGACTAGCGGACGAGAGACCCAGTACTTC. The chain recombines TRBV6-5 with TRBJ2-5; 10 bases are shared with TRBD2. Germline lookup yields CDR1 MNHEY and CDR2 SVGAGI. V lost 6 bases and J lost 4; bases outside the gene matches: 5. CDR3 length equals 14 residues.

The chain couples TRBV28 to TRBJ2-7; 8 bases line up with TRBD1. The CDR3 sequence is 14 residues long. V shed 4 bases, J shed 3 bases, and the junction held 5 bases outside the gene matches. The V gene's germline CDR1 is MDHEN and CDR2 SYDVKM. CDR3 loop: CASSSGQANYEQYV. The CDR3 coding sequence is TGTGCCAGCAGTTCGGGACAGGCCAACTACGAGCAGTACGTC.

This clone was observed a few times. This chain uses TRBV10-1 with TRBJ2-3, with D possibly TRBD1 on 5 matching bases. CDR1 and CDR2 from the germline V gene are WNHNN and SYGVQD (reference sequence). Trimming shortened V by 5 bases and J by 4 bases, and 10 bases separated the two germline ends. The CDR3 runs to 13 residues. This CDR3 reads CASSPRRADTQYF. CDR3 DNA sequence: TGCGCCAGCAGTCCCCGCAGGGCAGATACGCAGTATTTT.

The chain joins TRBV30 to TRBJ2-7; 7 positions match TRBD2. Germline assignment: CDR1 GTSNPN and CDR2 SVGIG (reference sequence). V gave up 7 bases and J gave up 5 bases; unmatched junction bases: 8. CDR3 length: 12 residues. CDR3 loop: CASTRSGNEQYF. The CDR3 bases are TGTGCCTCCACGAGGAGCGGGAACGAGCAGTACTTC.

The chain is built from TRBV18 and TRBJ1-5; 7 positions agree with TRBD1. CDR1 and CDR2 (germline): KGHSH, LQKENI. This CDR3 spans 16 amino acids. The junction had 10 bases not matched to a gene; V was cut back by 4 bases and J by 4 bases. CDR3 sequence reads: CASSQLYQGGNQPQHF. The CDR3 nucleotides are TGTGCCAGCTCACAGCTTTATCAGGGGGGTAATCAGCCCCAGCATTTT.